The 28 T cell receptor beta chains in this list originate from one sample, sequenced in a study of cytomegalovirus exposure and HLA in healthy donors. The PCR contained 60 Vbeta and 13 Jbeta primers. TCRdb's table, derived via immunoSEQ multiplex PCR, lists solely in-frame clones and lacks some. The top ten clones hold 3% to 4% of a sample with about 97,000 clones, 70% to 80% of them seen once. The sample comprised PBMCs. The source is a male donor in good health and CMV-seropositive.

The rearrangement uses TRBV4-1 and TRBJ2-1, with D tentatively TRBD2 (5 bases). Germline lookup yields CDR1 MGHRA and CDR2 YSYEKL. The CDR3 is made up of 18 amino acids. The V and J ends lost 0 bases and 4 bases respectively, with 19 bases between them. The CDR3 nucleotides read TGCGCCAGCAGCCAAGATGGGAGCGGACGTGAGAAATACAATGAGCAGTTCTTC. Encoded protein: CASSQDGSGREKYNEQFF.

In nucleotides, the CDR3 is TGTGCTAGTGGTTTGGTACTGCGGGGGGTCTCCTACAATGAGCAGTTCTTC. This sequence encodes CASGLVLRGVSYNEQFF. V usage is TRBV12-5 and J usage is TRBJ2-1; 8 positions match TRBD2. Germline CDR1 LGHNT, CDR2 FRNRAP. The CDR3 is made up of 17 amino acids. After removal of 0 bases from V and 0 bases from J, the junction contained 4 bases not matched to a gene.

DNA of the CDR3: TGTGCCAGCAGTTTATCCGAGAGAACTTACGAGCAGTACTTC. The encoded protein is CASSLSERTYEQYF. V and J are TRBV28 and TRBJ2-7; D gene uncertain. Looked up from germline, CDR1 is MDHEN and CDR2 is SYDVKM. This CDR3 spans 14 amino acids. Trimming took 1 base from V and 4 from J, leaving 11 bases between them.

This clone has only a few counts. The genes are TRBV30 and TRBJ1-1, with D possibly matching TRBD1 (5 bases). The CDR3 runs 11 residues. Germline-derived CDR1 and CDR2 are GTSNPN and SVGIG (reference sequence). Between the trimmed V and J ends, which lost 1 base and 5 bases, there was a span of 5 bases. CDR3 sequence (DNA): TGTGCCTGGAGTGGGACAACTGAAGCTTTCTTT. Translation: CAWSGTTEAFF.

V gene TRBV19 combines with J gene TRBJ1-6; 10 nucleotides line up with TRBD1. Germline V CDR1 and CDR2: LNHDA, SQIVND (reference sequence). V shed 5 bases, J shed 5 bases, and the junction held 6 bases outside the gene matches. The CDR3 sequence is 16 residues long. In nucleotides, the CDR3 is TGTGCCAGTAGTCCTCGGGACAGGGGAGATAATTCACCCCTCCACTTT. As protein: CASSPRDRGDNSPLHF.

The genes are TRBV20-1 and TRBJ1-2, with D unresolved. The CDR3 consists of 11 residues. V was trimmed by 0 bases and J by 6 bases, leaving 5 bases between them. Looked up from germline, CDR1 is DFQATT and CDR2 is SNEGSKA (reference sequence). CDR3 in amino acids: CSARDPDGYTF. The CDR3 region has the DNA TGCAGTGCTAGAGATCCTGATGGCTACACCTTC.

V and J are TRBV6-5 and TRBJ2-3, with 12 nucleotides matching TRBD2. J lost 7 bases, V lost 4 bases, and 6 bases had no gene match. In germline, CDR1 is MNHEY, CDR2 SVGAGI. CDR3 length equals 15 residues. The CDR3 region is CASSSGLAGVNTQYF. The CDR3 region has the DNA TGTGCCAGCAGTTCGGGACTAGCGGGCGTTAATACGCAGTATTTT.

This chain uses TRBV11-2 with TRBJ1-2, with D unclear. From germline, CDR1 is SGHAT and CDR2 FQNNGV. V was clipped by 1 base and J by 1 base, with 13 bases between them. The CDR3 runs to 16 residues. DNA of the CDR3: TGTGCCAGCAGCTTAGGATCAAATCGGGATAACTATGGCTACACCTTC. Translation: CASSLGSNRDNYGYTF.

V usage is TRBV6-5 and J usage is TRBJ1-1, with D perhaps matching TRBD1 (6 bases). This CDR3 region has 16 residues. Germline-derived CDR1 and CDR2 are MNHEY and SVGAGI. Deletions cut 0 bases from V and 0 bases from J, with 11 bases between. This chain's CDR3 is CASSYSGAPLNTEAFF. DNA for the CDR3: TGTGCCAGCAGTTACTCGGGGGCACCCTTGAACACTGAAGCTTTCTTT.

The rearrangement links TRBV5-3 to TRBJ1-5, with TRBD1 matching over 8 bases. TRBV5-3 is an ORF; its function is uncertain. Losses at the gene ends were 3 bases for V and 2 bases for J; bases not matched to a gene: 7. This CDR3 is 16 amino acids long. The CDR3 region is CARSSPPQGGNQPQHF. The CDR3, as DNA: TGTGCCAGAAGCTCTCCCCCACAGGGGGGCAATCAGCCCCAGCATTTT.

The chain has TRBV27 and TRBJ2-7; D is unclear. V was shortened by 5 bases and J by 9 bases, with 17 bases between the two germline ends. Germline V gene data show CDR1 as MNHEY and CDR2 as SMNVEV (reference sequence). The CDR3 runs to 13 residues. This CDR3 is CASSPAGVLGQYF. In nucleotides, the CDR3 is TGTGCCAGCAGTCCCGCCGGAGTGTTAGGGCAGTACTTC.

CDR3 amino acids: CASSVQPGQVNTEAFF. CDR3 nucleotide sequence: TGTGCCAGCAGCGTTCAGCCGGGACAAGTGAACACTGAAGCTTTCTTT. The genes are TRBV7-8 and TRBJ1-1; TRBD1 is a possible D gene (6 bases). Germline-derived CDR1 and CDR2 are SGHVS and FQNEAQ. This CDR3 has 16 residues. Between the trimmed V and J ends, which lost 5 bases and 0 bases, there was a span of 16 bases.

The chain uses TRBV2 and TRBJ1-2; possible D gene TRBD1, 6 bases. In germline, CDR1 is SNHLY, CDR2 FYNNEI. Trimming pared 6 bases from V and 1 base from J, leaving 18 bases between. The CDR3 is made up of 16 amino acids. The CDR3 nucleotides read TGTGCCAGCAGGTTTTTCGGACAGCCTCTTAACTATGGCTACACCTTC. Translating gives CASRFFGQPLNYGYTF.

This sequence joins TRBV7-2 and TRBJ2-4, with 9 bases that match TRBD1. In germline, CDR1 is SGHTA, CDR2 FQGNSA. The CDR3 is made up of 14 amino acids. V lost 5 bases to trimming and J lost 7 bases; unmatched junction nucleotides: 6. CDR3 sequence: CASSGTGKGNIQYF. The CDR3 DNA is TGTGCCAGCAGCGGGACAGGGAAGGGGAACATTCAGTACTTC.

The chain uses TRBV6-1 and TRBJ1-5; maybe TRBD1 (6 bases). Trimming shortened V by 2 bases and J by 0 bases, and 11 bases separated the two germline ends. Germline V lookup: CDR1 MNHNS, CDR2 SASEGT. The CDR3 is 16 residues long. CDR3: CASSESTGYSNQPQHF. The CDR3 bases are TGTGCCAGCAGTGAATCGACAGGCTATAGCAATCAGCCCCAGCATTTT.

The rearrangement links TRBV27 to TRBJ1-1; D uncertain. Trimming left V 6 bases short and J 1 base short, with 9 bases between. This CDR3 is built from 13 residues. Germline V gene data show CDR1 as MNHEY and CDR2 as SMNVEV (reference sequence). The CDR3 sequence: CASSMTPNTEAFF. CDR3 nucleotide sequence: TGTGCCAGCAGCATGACACCGAACACTGAAGCTTTCTTT.

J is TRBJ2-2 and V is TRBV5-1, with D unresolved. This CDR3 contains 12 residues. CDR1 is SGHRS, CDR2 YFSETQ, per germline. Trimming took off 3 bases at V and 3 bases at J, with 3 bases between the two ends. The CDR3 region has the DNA TGCGCCAGCAGCTCAGACACCGGGGAGCTGTTTTTT. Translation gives CASSSDTGELFF.

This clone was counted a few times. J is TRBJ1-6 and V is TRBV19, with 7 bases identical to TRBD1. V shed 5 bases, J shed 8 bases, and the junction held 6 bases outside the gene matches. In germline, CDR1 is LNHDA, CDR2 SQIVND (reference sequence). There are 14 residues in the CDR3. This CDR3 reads CASSLGQFYSPLHF. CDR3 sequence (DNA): TGTGCCAGTAGTCTGGGACAGTTTTATTCACCCCTCCACTTT.

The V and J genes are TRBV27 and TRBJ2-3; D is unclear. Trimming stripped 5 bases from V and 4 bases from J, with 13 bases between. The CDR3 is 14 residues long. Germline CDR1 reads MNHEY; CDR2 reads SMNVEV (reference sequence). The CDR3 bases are TGTGCCAGCAGTCTGTTTATGGCCCCAGATACGCAGTATTTT. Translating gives CASSLFMAPDTQYF.

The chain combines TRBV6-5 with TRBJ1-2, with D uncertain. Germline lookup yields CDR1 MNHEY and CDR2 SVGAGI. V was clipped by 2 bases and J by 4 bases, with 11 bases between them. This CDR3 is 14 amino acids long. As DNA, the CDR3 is TGTGCCAGCAGTTACCCCGGCGGGAGCTATGGCTACACCTTC. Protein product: CASSYPGGSYGYTF.

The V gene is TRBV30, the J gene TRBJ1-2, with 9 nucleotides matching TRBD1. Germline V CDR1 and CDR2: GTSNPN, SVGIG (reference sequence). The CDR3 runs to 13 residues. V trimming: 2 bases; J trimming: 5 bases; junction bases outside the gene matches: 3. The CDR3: CAWSQTGGYGYTF. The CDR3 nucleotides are TGTGCCTGGAGTCAGACAGGGGGATATGGCTACACCTTC.

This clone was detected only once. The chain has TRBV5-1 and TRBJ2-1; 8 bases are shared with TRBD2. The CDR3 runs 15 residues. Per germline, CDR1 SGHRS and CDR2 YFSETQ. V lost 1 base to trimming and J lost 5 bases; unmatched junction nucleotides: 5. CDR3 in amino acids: CASSLSSGVNNEQFF. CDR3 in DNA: TGCGCCAGCAGCTTGAGTAGCGGGGTAAACAATGAGCAGTTCTTC.

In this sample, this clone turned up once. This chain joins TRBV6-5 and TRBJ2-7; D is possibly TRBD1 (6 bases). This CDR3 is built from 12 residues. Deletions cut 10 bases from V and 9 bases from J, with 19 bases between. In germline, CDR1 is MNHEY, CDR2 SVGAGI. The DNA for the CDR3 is TGTGCCACCCCCGGAACAGGGAACGGGCAGTACTTC. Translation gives CATPGTGNGQYF.

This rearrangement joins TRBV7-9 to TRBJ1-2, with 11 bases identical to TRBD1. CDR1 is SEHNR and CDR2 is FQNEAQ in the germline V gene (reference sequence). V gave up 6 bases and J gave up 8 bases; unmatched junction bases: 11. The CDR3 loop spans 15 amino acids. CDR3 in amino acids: CASRPPGTGGNGYTF. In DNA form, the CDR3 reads TGTGCCAGCAGACCCCCCGGGACAGGGGGAAACGGCTACACCTTC.

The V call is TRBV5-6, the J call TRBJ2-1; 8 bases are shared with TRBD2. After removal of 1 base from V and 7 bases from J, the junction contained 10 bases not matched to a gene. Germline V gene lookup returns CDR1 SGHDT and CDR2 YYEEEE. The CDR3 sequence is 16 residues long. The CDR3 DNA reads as TGTGCCAGCAGCTTGAAAAGGGCTAGCGGGCAGAATGAGCAGTTCTTC. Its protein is CASSLKRASGQNEQFF.

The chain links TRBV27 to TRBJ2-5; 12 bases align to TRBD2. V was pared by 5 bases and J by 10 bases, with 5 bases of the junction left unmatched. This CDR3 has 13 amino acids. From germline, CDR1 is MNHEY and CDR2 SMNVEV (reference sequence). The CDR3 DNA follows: TGTGCCAGCAGTCCCGGGACTAGCGGGTTCCAGTACTTC. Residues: CASSPGTSGFQYF.

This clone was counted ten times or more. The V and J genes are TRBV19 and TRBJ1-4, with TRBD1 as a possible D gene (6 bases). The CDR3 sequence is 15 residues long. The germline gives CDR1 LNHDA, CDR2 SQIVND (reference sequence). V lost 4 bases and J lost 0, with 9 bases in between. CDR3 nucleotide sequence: TGTGCCAGTAGTAGGACAGACGCAACTAATGAAAAACTGTTTTTT. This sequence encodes CASSRTDATNEKLFF.

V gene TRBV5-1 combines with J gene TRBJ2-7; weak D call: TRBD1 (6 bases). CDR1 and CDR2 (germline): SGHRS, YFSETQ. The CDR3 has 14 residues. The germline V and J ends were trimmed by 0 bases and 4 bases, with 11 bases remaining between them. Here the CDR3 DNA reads TGCGCCAGCAGCTTGGAAACAGGGTTGTACGAGCAGTACTTC. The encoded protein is CASSLETGLYEQYF.